These T cell receptor beta chains were read from a single sample in a study of T cells in Graves' hyperthyroidism and ophthalmopathy. TCRdb ran MiXCR on the multiplex PCR reads and lists one entry per CDR3 protein. The sample lists around 660,000 distinct CDR3 sequences, about 45% occurring once. The sample comprised peripheral blood or thyroid tissue (not recorded which). These receptor sequences come from an adult man with Graves' disease, either hyperthyroidism or ophthalmopathy (not recorded which). The CDR3 runs from the conserved cysteine through the conserved F or W. The D gene is left open where the match is weak. Not every row has a clone size; where given, it reads once, few, many or a size class.

clone_size	j_call	d_call	v_call	cdr3_aa	cdr3_nt
NA	TRBJ1-1	TRBD1	TRBV7-9	CASSHSLPGQRLNTEAFF	TGCGCCAGCAGCCATAGTTTACCGGGACAGCGATTGAACACTGAAGCTTTCTTT
few	TRBJ1-1	NA	TRBV10-2	CASSENFGTEAFF	TGCGCCAGCAGTGAGAATTTTGGCACTGAAGCTTTCTTT
many	TRBJ2-7	NA	TRBV10-2	CASRDYDYEQYF	TGCGCCAGCAGGGACTACGACTACGAGCAGTACTTC
NA	TRBJ1-5	NA	TRBV10-3	CASNPGSDSTNQPQHF	TGTGCCAGCAATCCAGGTTCGGACAGCACCAATCAGCCCCAGCATTTT
many	TRBJ1-5	TRBD1	TRBV15	CATSRDPGQGQPQHF	TGTGCCACCAGCAGAGACCCGGGACAGGGGCAGCCCCAGCATTTT
many	TRBJ2-6	NA	TRBV15	CATSSAGTHSSGANVLTF	TGTGCCACCAGCAGTGCCGGGACACACAGCTCTGGGGCCAACGTCCTGACTTTC
few	TRBJ1-2	TRBD1	TRBV12-3/TRBV12-4	CASSLGSGGNYGYTF	TGTGCCAGCAGTTTAGGGTCAGGGGGCAACTATGGCTACACCTTC
many	TRBJ1-6	NA	TRBV7-8	CASSSEAGGNSPLHF	TGTGCCAGCAGCTCAGAGGCGGGGGGGAATTCACCCCTCCACTTT
few	TRBJ2-7	NA	TRBV7-2	CASSFDRPGGNYEQYF	TGTGCCAGCAGCTTTGATCGGCCGGGGGGCAACTACGAGCAGTACTTC
NA	TRBJ1-2	NA	TRBV20-1	CSASNQGRGGYTF	TGCAGTGCTAGTAACCAGGGTAGGGGAGGCTACACCTTC
NA	TRBJ2-7	TRBD2	TRBV20-1	CSAPVAGLAGEGYEQYF	TGCAGTGCTCCCGTCGCGGGACTAGCGGGAGAGGGCTACGAGCAGTACTTC
many	TRBJ2-2	NA	TRBV2	CASSGKGAGELFF	TGTGCCAGCAGTGGGAAGGGGGCCGGGGAGCTGTTTTTT
NA	TRBJ1-1	TRBD1	TRBV2	CASRLLTGQIAEAFF	TGTGCCAGCAGGCTACTGACAGGGCAAATTGCTGAAGCTTTCTTT
many	TRBJ2-7	TRBD1	TRBV7-2	CASSLEQGSYEQYF	TGTGCCAGCAGCTTGGAACAGGGGTCCTACGAGCAGTACTTC
NA	TRBJ2-7	NA	TRBV15	CATQGANTGELYF	TGTGCCACCCAGGGAGCGAACACCGGGGAGCTGTACTTC
NA	TRBJ1-6	TRBD1	TRBV24-1	CASSLYPGTGPTVSPLHF	TGTGCCAGCAGCCTCTACCCCGGGACAGGACCAACGGTGTCACCCCTCCACTTT
NA	TRBJ1-4	NA	TRBV10-2	CASSYSGAAEKLFF	TGTGCCAGCAGTTACTCGGGCGCCGCTGAAAAACTGTTTTTT
NA	TRBJ1-5	NA	TRBV24-1	CATSDGGF	TGTGCCACCAGTGATGGAGGGTTT
few	TRBJ1-1	NA	TRBV5-1	CASRRTNTEAFF	TGCGCCAGCAGGAGGACTAACACTGAAGCTTTCTTT
once	TRBJ1-4	NA	TRBV14	CASSQAPGRRTEKLFF	TGTGCCAGCAGCCAAGCTCCGGGACGTCGGACTGAAAAACTGTTTTTT
many	TRBJ1-5	NA	TRBV24-1	CATSSSSSPEPQHF	TGTGCCACCAGTAGCTCCAGTAGCCCGGAGCCCCAGCATTTT
NA	TRBJ1-5	NA	TRBV2	CASRGGSANQPQHF	TGTGCCAGCAGAGGTGGGTCAGCAAATCAGCCCCAGCATTTT
few	TRBJ2-5	TRBD2	TRBV6-6	CASSAGTSGFLQETQYF	TGTGCCAGCAGTGCCGGGACTAGCGGGTTCCTGCAAGAGACCCAGTACTTC
NA	TRBJ1-2	NA	TRBV7-2	CASSGDITDYGYTF	TGTGCCAGCAGCGGGGACATCACTGACTATGGCTACACCTTC
NA	TRBJ2-5	NA	TRBV7-8	CASSVWGRETQYF	TGTGCCAGCAGTGTGTGGGGCAGAGAGACCCAGTACTTC
many	TRBJ1-6	NA	TRBV2	CASSRGPLHF	TGTGCCAGCAGCCGCGGGCCCCTCCACTTT
few	TRBJ1-5	TRBD1	TRBV7-2	CASSPGGAYQPQHF	TGTGCCAGCAGCCCAGGGGGCGCCTATCAGCCCCAGCATTTT
few	TRBJ2-5	NA	TRBV2	CASRTGGISAETQYF	TGTGCCAGCAGGACCGGGGGTATCTCTGCGGAGACCCAGTACTTC
NA	TRBJ1-2	NA	TRBV7-2	CASSFVSFANYGYTF	TGTGCCAGCAGCTTTGTTTCGTTCGCTAACTATGGCTACACCTTC
many	TRBJ2-5	NA	TRBV9	CASSTFGETQYF	TGTGCCAGCAGTACGTTCGGGGAGACCCAGTACTTC
NA	TRBJ2-5	TRBD2	TRBV11-2	CASSLVAGGLGETQYF	TGTGCCAGCAGCTTAGTAGCGGGGGGCCTCGGGGAGACCCAGTACTTC
many	TRBJ1-1	NA	TRBV7-8	CASSLSVAPFSNTEAFF	TGTGCCAGCAGCTTATCAGTGGCACCTTTTTCGAACACTGAAGCTTTCTTT
NA	TRBJ1-1	TRBD1	TRBV2	CASSQGWDRGVRNTEAFF	TGTGCCAGCAGCCAAGGTTGGGACAGGGGTGTCAGGAACACTGAAGCTTTCTTT
NA	TRBJ2-1	TRBD1	TRBV20-1	CSAEDRANEQFF	TGCAGTGCTGAGGACAGGGCAAATGAGCAGTTCTTC
NA	TRBJ1-2	NA	TRBV7-6	CASSLNPGPSKGYTF	TGTGCCAGCAGCCTAAACCCGGGCCCTTCGAAAGGCTACACCTTC
NA	TRBJ1-1	TRBD1	TRBV12-3/TRBV12-4	CASRQGGDTEAFF	TGTGCCAGCAGACAGGGGGGCGACACTGAAGCTTTCTTT
NA	TRBJ1-5	NA	TRBV7-8	CASSQAGEPQHF	TGTGCCAGCAGCCAGGCAGGGGAGCCCCAGCATTTT
NA	TRBJ2-2	NA	TRBV14	CASSLRPGLNTGELFF	TGTGCCAGCAGCCTCCGTCCGGGACTCAACACCGGGGAGCTGTTTTTT
NA	TRBJ1-2	TRBD1	TRBV7-1	CASSTGGRNYGYTF	TGTGCCAGCAGCACAGGGGGACGAAACTATGGCTACACCTTC
NA	TRBJ2-7	NA	TRBV7-9	CASSVQGRTGELYF	TGTGCCAGCAGTGTTCAGGGACGGACCGGGGAGCTGTACTTC
NA	TRBJ1-2	NA	TRBV7-9	CASSVSVGYGYTF	TGTGCCAGCTCAGTTTCGGTCGGCTATGGCTACACCTTC
few	TRBJ2-5	NA	TRBV9	CASSAPQGRGSETQYF	TGTGCCAGCAGCGCACCTCAGGGGCGGGGGTCAGAGACCCAGTACTTC
few	TRBJ2-5	TRBD2	TRBV5-6	CASSGDLAGGLLETQYF	TGTGCCAGCAGCGGTGATCTTGCGGGGGGGCTACTGGAGACCCAGTACTTC